This T cell receptor (beta chain) was found in a study of T cell clonality in common variable immunodeficiency. In its sample, this clone was seen many times. Antigen: not known. Read coverage stops 3 residues before the CDR3 terminus; the germline J gene supplies the remainder. Whole-study findings and limits: CVID subjects had higher TCRbeta clonality than healthy controls, most marked in about a third.

This CDR3 region has 14 residues. Germline CDR1 reads DFQATT; CDR2 reads SNEGSKA (reference sequence). Unmatched junction bases numbered 6, after V lost 1 base and J lost 3 bases. The method was immunoSEQ multiplex PCR; TCRdb's version includes in-frame clones alone and lacks a portion of them. The record shows 30,000 to 40,000 clones for this sample, with no singletons present. The chain carries TRBV20-1 and TRBJ2-7, with 7 bases identical to TRBD2. This clonotype originated in a person aged 18 to 70 in good health. Material: peripheral blood mononuclear cells. The DNA read from the CDR3 is TGCAGTGCTAGAGTTCTACTAGCGAGCTACGAG. As protein: CSARVLLASYE. The complete CDR3 sequence is CSARVLLASYEQYF.